Following are 31 T cell receptor beta chains from one sample sequenced in a study of blood T cell repertoires in COVID-19. The repertoire was sequenced with immunoSEQ multiplex PCR; TCRdb's copy has only in-frame clones and lacks some. Counted here are about 100,000 clones, just over 85% occurring once; the ten biggest clones make up roughly 3%. The sequenced material came from PBMCs or T cells enriched from blood (not recorded which). The receptors originated from a woman aged 50 to 65 who had recovered from COVID-19.

The chain carries TRBV18 and TRBJ2-3; D possibly corresponds to TRBD2 (7 bases). Germline V lookup: CDR1 KGHSH, CDR2 LQKENI. The length of the CDR3 is 18 residues. V lost 0 bases and J 0 bases, leaving 16 bases between the germline ends. The chain's CDR3 is CASSPPTRGAGSTDTQYF. The CDR3 DNA is TGTGCCAGCTCACCACCCACCAGGGGAGCGGGGAGCACAGATACGCAGTATTTT.

This chain's CDR3 is CASSEGSNYGYTF. The CDR3 coding sequence is TGCGCCAGCAGCGAGGGTTCTAACTATGGCTACACCTTC. This chain links TRBV5-1 with TRBJ1-2; no reliable D call. Trimming pared 4 bases from V and 0 bases from J, leaving 7 bases between. The CDR3 covers 13 residues. Germline values: CDR1 SGHRS, CDR2 YFSETQ. Supplemented by reference TRBV5-1 and TRBJ1-2, the full variable domain reads KAGVTQTPRYLIKTRGQQVTLSCSPISGHRSVSWYQQTPGQGLQFLFEYFSETQRNKGNFPGRFSGRQFSNSRSEMNVSTLELGDSALYLCASSEGSNYGYTFGSGTRLTVV.

The J gene is TRBJ2-7, the V gene TRBV5-8; 7 positions agree with TRBD2. V shed 0 bases, J shed 0 bases, and the junction held 12 bases outside the gene matches. Germline-derived CDR1 and CDR2 are SGHTS and YDEGEE. This CDR3 is built from 18 residues. CDR3 sequence: CASSLAYYGRTSSYEQYF. The CDR3 bases are TGTGCCAGCAGCTTGGCGTATTATGGACGGACTAGCTCCTACGAGCAGTACTTC.

The chain uses TRBV19 and TRBJ2-3, with 9 bases identical to TRBD1. In germline, CDR1 is LNHDA, CDR2 SQIVND (reference sequence). With 9 bases clipped from V and 2 bases from J, the junction kept 12 bases outside the gene matches. This CDR3 comprises 16 residues. The CDR3 sequence: CASTSLGTGTTDTQYF. The CDR3 DNA reads as TGTGCCAGCACCTCTCTCGGGACAGGGACCACAGATACGCAGTATTTT. The full variable domain, completed using reference TRBV19 and TRBJ2-3, is DGGITQSPKYLFRKEGQNVTLSCEQNLNHDAMYWYRQDPGQGLRLIYYSQIVNDFQKGDIAEGYSVSREKKESFPLTVTSAQKNPTAFYLCASTSLGTGTTDTQYFGPGTRLTVL.

This rearrangement joins TRBV27 to TRBJ2-3; 7 nucleotides agree with TRBD2. Germline CDR1 reads MNHEY; CDR2 reads SMNVEV (reference sequence). CDR3 length: 14 residues. J gave up 2 bases and V 6 bases, and 5 bases lay outside the gene matches. The CDR3 DNA follows: TGTGCCAGCAGCGGGACTAAAATCACAGATACGCAGTATTTT. Residues: CASSGTKITDTQYF.

The V and J genes are TRBV28 and TRBJ2-1; TRBD2 matches 7 bases. The CDR3 totals 15 residues. Germline CDR1 is MDHEN and CDR2 is SYDVKM. The ends lost 2 bases at V and 2 bases at J; junction bases unmatched: 3. The CDR3 loop reads CASSLGGSTYNEQFF. The DNA for the CDR3 is TGTGCCAGCAGTTTAGGCGGGAGCACCTACAATGAGCAGTTCTTC.

This sequence joins TRBV7-9 and TRBJ1-4; TRBD1 matches at 7 bases. Germline CDR1 SEHNR, CDR2 FQNEAQ (reference sequence). There are 15 residues in the CDR3. Germline trimming cut 0 bases from V and 8 bases from J; bases unmatched to any gene: 6. The CDR3 is CASSLAPGTAEKLFF. The CDR3 bases are TGTGCCAGCAGCTTAGCCCCTGGGACAGCGGAAAAACTGTTTTTT.

The V call is TRBV27, the J call TRBJ1-1; D call uncertain. The CDR3 is 17 amino acids. The ends were cut back, 5 bases at V and 1 base at J, with 20 bases in the middle. Germline values: CDR1 MNHEY, CDR2 SMNVEV (reference sequence). CDR3 residues: CASSLVGGRTGNTEAFF. Here the CDR3 DNA reads TGTGCCAGCAGTCTGGTTGGAGGACGAACGGGGAACACTGAAGCTTTCTTT.

This clone was observed a few times. This CDR3 reads CASSVYASQGTTNEKLFF. DNA of the CDR3: TGTGCCAGCAGCGTTTATGCCTCCCAGGGTACCACTAATGAAAAACTGTTTTTT. The chain carries TRBV14 and TRBJ1-4; D is possibly TRBD1 (5 bases). Trimming removed 5 bases from V and 2 bases from J, with 21 bases in between. Germline loops: CDR1 SGHDN, CDR2 FVKESK. The CDR3 has 18 residues.

The chain employs TRBV6-2 or TRBV6-3 and TRBJ2-7; the D gene is possibly TRBD1 (5 bases). The CDR3 runs 13 residues. V was clipped by 6 bases and J by 3 bases, with 12 bases between them. Germline CDR1 is MNHEY and CDR2 is SVGEGT. In DNA, the CDR3 is TGTGCCAGCAGCCAAGGGGTTCACTACGAGCAGTACTTC. Protein sequence: CASSQGVHYEQYF.

J is TRBJ2-2 and V is TRBV14; D unresolved. V was trimmed by 0 bases and J by 6 bases, leaving 5 bases between them. This CDR3 spans 13 amino acids. In germline, CDR1 is SGHDN, CDR2 FVKESK. The CDR3 nucleotides read TGTGCCAGCAGCCAAGATAGTCCCGGGGAGCTGTTTTTT. Translating gives CASSQDSPGELFF. Combining the CDR3 with reference TRBV14 and TRBJ2-2 gives the whole variable domain EAGVTQFPSHSVIEKGQTVTLRCDPISGHDNLYWYRRVMGKEIKFLLHFVKESKQDESGMPNNRFLAERTGGTYSTLKVQPAELEDSGVYFCASSQDSPGELFFGEGSRLTVL.

The chain has TRBV28 and TRBJ2-7, with a weak D call TRBD1 (5 bases). In germline, CDR1 is MDHEN, CDR2 SYDVKM. The germline V and J ends were trimmed by 3 bases and 1 base, with 16 bases remaining between them. This CDR3 has 16 residues. The CDR3 DNA is TGTGCCAGCAGTTTTGAGGCAGGGCAGGGATCCTACGAGCAGTACTTC. Amino acids: CASSFEAGQGSYEQYF. The full variable domain, with the rest looked up from reference TRBV28 and TRBJ2-7, is DVKVTQSSRYLVKRTGEKVFLECVQDMDHENMFWYRQDPGLGLRLIYFSYDVKMKEKGDIPEGYSVSREKKERFSLILESASTNQTSMYLCASSFEAGQGSYEQYFGPGTRLTVT.

The CDR3 DNA is TGTGCCAGCAGCCCACTAGCGGGAGCGACCGGGGAGCTGTTTTTT. The encoded protein is CASSPLAGATGELFF. The chain has TRBV11-3 and TRBJ2-2; TRBD2 agrees at 11 bases. The CDR3 spans 15 residues. After removal of 5 bases from V and 5 bases from J, the junction contained 4 bases not matched to a gene. In germline, CDR1 is SGHNT, CDR2 YENEEA.

This chain connects TRBV3-1 (or the pseudogene TRBV3-2) to TRBJ2-7; tentatively, D is TRBD2 (5 bases). Germline assignment: CDR1 LGHDT and CDR2 YNNKEL (reference sequence). CDR3 size: 14 residues. Trimming stripped 2 bases from V and 3 bases from J, with 11 bases between. The CDR3 loop is CASSQPSRGYEQYF. CDR3 nucleotides: TGTGCCAGCAGCCAACCTAGTCGGGGCTACGAGCAGTACTTC.

The chain is built from TRBV7-3 and TRBJ1-1; 12 nucleotides match TRBD1. CDR1 and CDR2 (germline): SGHTA, FQGTGA. V gave up 2 bases and J gave up 1 base; unmatched junction bases: 11. The CDR3 loop spans 19 amino acids. The CDR3 nucleotides read TGTGCCAGCAGCTTATCGTTTAGTCGGGACAGGGGGCCGAACACTGAAGCTTTCTTT. This sequence encodes CASSLSFSRDRGPNTEAFF.

This clone has just one count. V gene TRBV5-1 combines with J gene TRBJ2-1; 14 bases line up with TRBD2. With 4 bases clipped from V and 9 bases from J, the junction kept 9 bases outside the gene matches. The CDR3 length is 16 residues. Germline V lookup: CDR1 SGHRS, CDR2 YFSETQ. In DNA form, the CDR3 reads TGCGCCAGCAGCCTGGGGACTAGCGGGGGCCAAGGTGAGCAGTTCTTC. Amino acids: CASSLGTSGGQGEQFF. Using reference TRBV5-1 and TRBJ2-1 for the parts outside the CDR3, the full variable domain is KAGVTQTPRYLIKTRGQQVTLSCSPISGHRSVSWYQQTPGQGLQFLFEYFSETQRNKGNFPGRFSGRQFSNSRSEMNVSTLELGDSALYLCASSLGTSGGQGEQFFGPGTRLTVL.

The J gene is TRBJ1-6, the V gene TRBV18, with a weak D call TRBD1 (5 bases). Deletions cut 5 bases from V and 7 bases from J, with 15 bases between. The germline V gene has CDR1 KGHSH and CDR2 LQKENI. The length of the CDR3 is 15 residues. The CDR3 DNA reads as TGTGCCAGCTCAGGTCAGACAGCATTGAATTCACCCCTCCACTTT. Translation gives CASSGQTALNSPLHF. The variable domain in full, with the rest retrieved from reference TRBV18 and TRBJ1-6, is NAGVMQNPRHLVRRRGQEARLRCSPMKGHSHVYWYRQLPEEGLKFMVYLQKENIIDESGMPKERFSAEFPKEGPSILRIQQVVRGDSAAYFCASSGQTALNSPLHFGNGTRLTVT.

The chain has TRBV5-1 and TRBJ1-1, with D unclear. Germline V gene lookup returns CDR1 SGHRS and CDR2 YFSETQ. V was clipped by 3 bases and J by 1 base, with 10 bases between them. CDR3 length equals 14 residues. The CDR3 bases are TGCGCCAGCAGCTGGCACCAGTCGAACACTGAAGCTTTCTTT. Its translation: CASSWHQSNTEAFF. Complete variable domain (other parts from reference TRBV5-1 and TRBJ1-1): KAGVTQTPRYLIKTRGQQVTLSCSPISGHRSVSWYQQTPGQGLQFLFEYFSETQRNKGNFPGRFSGRQFSNSRSEMNVSTLELGDSALYLCASSWHQSNTEAFFGQGTRLTVV.

The chain is built from TRBV19 and TRBJ2-7, with TRBD1 identical over 12 bases. The germline V gene encodes CDR1 LNHDA and CDR2 SQIVND (reference sequence). V trimming: 5 bases; J trimming: 4 bases; junction bases outside the gene matches: 6. The CDR3 is 15 amino acids. The CDR3 here is CASSAGTGGRYEQYF. DNA of the CDR3: TGTGCCAGTAGTGCCGGGACAGGGGGCAGATACGAGCAGTACTTC.

This sequence joins TRBV5-3 and TRBJ1-5; 10 bases are a match to TRBD1. TRBV5-3 is known as an ORF, though its function is uncertain. The CDR3 loop spans 17 amino acids. V was pared by 3 bases and J by 1 base, with 7 bases of the junction left unmatched. The CDR3 nucleotides are TGTGCCAGAAGCTACCGGGACAGGGGCGGGAGCAATCAGCCCCAGCATTTT. As protein: CARSYRDRGGSNQPQHF.

V usage is TRBV18 and J usage is TRBJ1-2, with 7 bases aligning to TRBD1. V shed 4 bases, J shed 0 bases, and the junction held 2 bases outside the gene matches. CDR3 length: 14 amino acids. Germline V CDR1 and CDR2: KGHSH, LQKENI. CDR3 nucleotide sequence: TGTGCCAGCTCACGACAGGGAACTAACTATGGCTACACCTTC. It encodes CASSRQGTNYGYTF.

The chain is built from TRBV28 and TRBJ2-3; 11 bases map to TRBD2. The CDR3 covers 16 residues. The germline CDR1 and CDR2 sequences are MDHEN and SYDVKM. After removal of 2 bases from V and 4 bases from J, the junction contained 5 bases not matched to a gene. The CDR3 here is CASSLELAGVSDTQYF. For the CDR3, the DNA is TGTGCCAGCAGTTTAGAACTAGCGGGAGTATCAGATACGCAGTATTTT.

J is TRBJ2-7 and V is TRBV27, with D possibly being TRBD1 (6 bases). The length of the CDR3 is 13 residues. V lost 6 bases and J 0 bases, leaving 9 bases between the germline ends. CDR1 and CDR2 (germline): MNHEY, SMNVEV (reference sequence). The CDR3, as DNA: TGTGCCAGCAGATGGACAGACTCCTACGAGCAGTACTTC. Its translation: CASRWTDSYEQYF.

This clone was counted between two and nine times. CDR3: CASSAGTGWNTEAFF. The CDR3 DNA sequence: TGTGCCAGCAGTGCCGGGACAGGGTGGAACACTGAAGCTTTCTTT. V gene TRBV28 combines with J gene TRBJ1-1; 9 bases are a match to TRBD1. V lost 5 bases to trimming and J lost 1 base; unmatched junction nucleotides: 5. Germline-derived CDR1 and CDR2 are MDHEN and SYDVKM. The CDR3 contains 15 residues.

This rearrangement joins TRBV28 to TRBJ2-3; maybe TRBD2 (5 bases). Germline V gene sequence: CDR1 MDHEN, CDR2 SYDVKM. V dropped 2 bases and J dropped 2 bases, with 17 bases sitting between them. The CDR3 sequence is 17 residues long. Here the CDR3 DNA reads TGTGCCAGCAGTTTAATTTCGGGGATGACAATCACAGATACGCAGTATTTT. Translated: CASSLISGMTITDTQYF.

J is TRBJ2-7 and V is TRBV5-1, with 12 bases aligning to TRBD2. Germline V gives CDR1 SGHRS, CDR2 YFSETQ. With V trimmed by 3 bases and J by 0 bases, 1 base remained unmatched. The CDR3 sequence is 15 residues long. The CDR3 bases are TGCGCCAGCAGCTGGACTAGCGGGGACTCCTACGAGCAGTACTTC. This sequence encodes CASSWTSGDSYEQYF.

This rearrangement joins TRBV5-1 to TRBJ2-5, with 10 bases matching TRBD2. The CDR3 is made up of 16 amino acids. From germline, CDR1 is SGHRS and CDR2 YFSETQ. After removal of 0 bases from V and 7 bases from J, the junction contained 9 bases not matched to a gene. The CDR3 DNA reads TGCGCCAGCAGCTTGGGGCAGCTAGCGGGAGTAGGGACCCAGTACTTC. Translation gives CASSLGQLAGVGTQYF.

The gene calls are TRBV7-6 and TRBJ1-4; 9 bases are a match to TRBD1. The CDR3 runs 17 residues. Germline V CDR1 and CDR2: SGHVS, FNYEAQ. V lost 5 bases, J lost 2 bases, and 9 bases stayed unmatched. This CDR3 is CASSLVPGQGTNEKLFF. Written as DNA, the CDR3 is TGTGCCAGCAGCCTCGTCCCGGGACAGGGTACTAATGAAAAACTGTTTTTT.

The rearrangement joins TRBV18 to TRBJ1-5; D is possibly TRBD1 (6 bases). From germline, CDR1 is KGHSH and CDR2 LQKENI. The CDR3 totals 19 residues. V was cut by 2 bases and J by 0 bases, with 20 bases left in between. The CDR3 loop reads CASSPSQSGARYSNQPQHF. CDR3 sequence (DNA): TGTGCCAGCTCACCATCCCAGTCAGGGGCTAGATATAGCAATCAGCCCCAGCATTTT. The whole variable domain, remainder taken from reference TRBV18 and TRBJ1-5, is NAGVMQNPRHLVRRRGQEARLRCSPMKGHSHVYWYRQLPEEGLKFMVYLQKENIIDESGMPKERFSAEFPKEGPSILRIQQVVRGDSAAYFCASSPSQSGARYSNQPQHFGDGTRLSIL.

This rearrangement joins TRBV5-1 to TRBJ2-7; 9 bases align to TRBD1. Germline CDR1 reads SGHRS; CDR2 reads YFSETQ. With 3 bases clipped from V and 4 bases from J, the junction kept 5 bases outside the gene matches. The CDR3 totals 14 residues. The CDR3 reads CASSWDRVGYEQYF. CDR3 nucleotides: TGCGCCAGCAGCTGGGACAGGGTGGGTTACGAGCAGTACTTC.

This rearrangement joins TRBV25-1 to TRBJ1-1; TRBD1 matches 9 bases. The CDR3 loop spans 18 amino acids. Germline CDR1 MGHDK, CDR2 SYGVNS. With 2 bases clipped from V and 1 base from J, the junction kept 11 bases outside the gene matches. The CDR3 here is CASSEIASGTGSNTEAFF. The CDR3 region has the DNA TGTGCCAGCAGTGAAATTGCATCTGGGACAGGGTCGAACACTGAAGCTTTCTTT.